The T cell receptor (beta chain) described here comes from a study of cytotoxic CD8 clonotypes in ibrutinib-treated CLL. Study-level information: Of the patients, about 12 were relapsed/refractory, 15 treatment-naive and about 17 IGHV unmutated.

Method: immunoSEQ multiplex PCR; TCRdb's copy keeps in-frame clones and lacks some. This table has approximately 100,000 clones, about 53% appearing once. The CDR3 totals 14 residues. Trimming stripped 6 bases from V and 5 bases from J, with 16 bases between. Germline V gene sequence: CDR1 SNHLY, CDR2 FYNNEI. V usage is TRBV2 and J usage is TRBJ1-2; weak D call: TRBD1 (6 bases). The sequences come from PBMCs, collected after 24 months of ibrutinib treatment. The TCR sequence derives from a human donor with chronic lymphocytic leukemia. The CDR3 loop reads CASRTGQTSYGYTF. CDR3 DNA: TGTGCCAGCAGAACGGGACAAACTTCTTATGGCTACACCTTC.